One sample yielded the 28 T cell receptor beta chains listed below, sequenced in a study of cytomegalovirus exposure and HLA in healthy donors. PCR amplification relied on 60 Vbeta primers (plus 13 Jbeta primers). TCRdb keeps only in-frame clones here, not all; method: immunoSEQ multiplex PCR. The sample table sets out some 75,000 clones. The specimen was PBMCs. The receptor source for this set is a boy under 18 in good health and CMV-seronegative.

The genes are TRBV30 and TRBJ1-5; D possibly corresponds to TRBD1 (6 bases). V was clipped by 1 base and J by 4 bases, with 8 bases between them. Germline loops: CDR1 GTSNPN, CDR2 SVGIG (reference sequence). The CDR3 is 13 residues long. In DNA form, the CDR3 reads TGTGCCTGGAGTGCCGGACAGAATCAGCCCCAGCATTTT. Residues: CAWSAGQNQPQHF. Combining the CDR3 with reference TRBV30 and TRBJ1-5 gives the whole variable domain SQTIHQWPATLVQPVGSPLSLECTVEGTSNPNLYWYRQAAGRGLQLLFYSVGIGQISSEVPQNLSASRPQDRQFILSSKKLLLSDSGFYLCAWSAGQNQPQHFGDGTRLSIL.

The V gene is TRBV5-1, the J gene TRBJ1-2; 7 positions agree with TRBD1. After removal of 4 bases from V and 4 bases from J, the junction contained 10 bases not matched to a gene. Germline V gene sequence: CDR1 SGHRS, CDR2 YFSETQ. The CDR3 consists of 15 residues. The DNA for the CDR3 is TGCGCCAGCAGCCCTGAGACAGGGAGGAGCTATGGCTACACCTTC. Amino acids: CASSPETGRSYGYTF.

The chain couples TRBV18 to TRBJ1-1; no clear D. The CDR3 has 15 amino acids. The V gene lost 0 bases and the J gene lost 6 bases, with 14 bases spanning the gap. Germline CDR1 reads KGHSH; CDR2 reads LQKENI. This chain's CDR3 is CASSPPMGPGAEAFF. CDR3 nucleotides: TGTGCCAGCTCACCACCGATGGGCCCCGGGGCTGAAGCTTTCTTT.

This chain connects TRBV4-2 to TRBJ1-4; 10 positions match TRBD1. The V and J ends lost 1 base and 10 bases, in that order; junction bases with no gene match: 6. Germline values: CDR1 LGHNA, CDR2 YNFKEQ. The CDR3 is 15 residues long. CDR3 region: CASSQGQGAEGKLFF. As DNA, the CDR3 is TGTGCCAGCAGCCAAGGACAGGGGGCGGAGGGAAAACTGTTTTTT.

The CDR3 region has the DNA TGTGCCAGTAGCACTCCTCCGCCACCGTACGAGCAGTACTTC. Translating it yields CASSTPPPPYEQYF. This chain joins TRBV19 and TRBJ2-7; D gene uncertain. The germline gives CDR1 LNHDA, CDR2 SQIVND (reference sequence). The length of the CDR3 is 14 residues. The V and J ends lost 6 bases and 4 bases respectively, with 16 bases between them.

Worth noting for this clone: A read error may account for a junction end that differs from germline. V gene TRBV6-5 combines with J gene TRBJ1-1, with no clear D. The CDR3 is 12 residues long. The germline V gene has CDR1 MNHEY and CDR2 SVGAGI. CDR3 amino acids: CASSNSGVGDFF. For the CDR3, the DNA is TGTGCCAGCAGTAACTCAGGTGTGGGAGATTTCTTT.

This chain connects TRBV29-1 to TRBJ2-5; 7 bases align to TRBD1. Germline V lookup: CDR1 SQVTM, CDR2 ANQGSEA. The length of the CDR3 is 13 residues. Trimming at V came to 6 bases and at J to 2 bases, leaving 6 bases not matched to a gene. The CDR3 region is CSVPVTGQETQYF. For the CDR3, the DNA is TGCAGCGTCCCCGTGACAGGGCAAGAGACCCAGTACTTC.

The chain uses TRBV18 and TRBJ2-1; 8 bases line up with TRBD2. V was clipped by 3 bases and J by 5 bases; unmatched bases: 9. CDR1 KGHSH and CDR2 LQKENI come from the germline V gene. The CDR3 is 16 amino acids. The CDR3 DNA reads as TGTGCCAGCTCACCGTATAGCGGGGATTCCGACAATGAGCAGTTCTTC. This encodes CASSPYSGDSDNEQFF.

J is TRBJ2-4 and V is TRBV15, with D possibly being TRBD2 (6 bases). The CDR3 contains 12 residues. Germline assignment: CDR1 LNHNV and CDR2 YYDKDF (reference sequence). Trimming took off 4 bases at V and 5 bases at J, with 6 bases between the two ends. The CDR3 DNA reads TGTGCCACCAGCAAGCGGGAAAACATTCAGTACTTC. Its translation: CATSKRENIQYF.

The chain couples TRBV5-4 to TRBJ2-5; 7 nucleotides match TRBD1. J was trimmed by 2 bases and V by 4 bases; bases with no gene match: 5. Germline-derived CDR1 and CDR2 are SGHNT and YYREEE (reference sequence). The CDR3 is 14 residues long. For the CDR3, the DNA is TGTGCCAGCAGCAGAGGACAGGAACAAGAGACCCAGTACTTC. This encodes CASSRGQEQETQYF.

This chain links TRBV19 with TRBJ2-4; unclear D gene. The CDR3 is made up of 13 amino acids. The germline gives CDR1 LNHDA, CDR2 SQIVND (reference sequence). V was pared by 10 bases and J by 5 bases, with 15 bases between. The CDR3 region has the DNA TGTGCCACCCTTTCCTACGGAGAAAACATTCAGTACTTC. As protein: CATLSYGENIQYF.

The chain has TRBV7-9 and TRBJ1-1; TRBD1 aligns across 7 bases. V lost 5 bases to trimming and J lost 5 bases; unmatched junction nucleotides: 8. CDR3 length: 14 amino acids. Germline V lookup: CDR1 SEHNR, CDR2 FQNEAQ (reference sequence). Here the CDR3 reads CASSKQGMGTEAFF. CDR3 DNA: TGTGCCAGCAGCAAACAGGGGATGGGAACTGAAGCTTTCTTT. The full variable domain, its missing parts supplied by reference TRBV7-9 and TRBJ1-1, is DTGVSQNPRHKITKRGQNVTFRCDPISEHNRLYWYRQTLGQGPEFLTYFQNEAQLEKSRLLSDRFSAERPKGSFSTLEIQRTEQGDSAMYLCASSKQGMGTEAFFGQGTRLTVV.

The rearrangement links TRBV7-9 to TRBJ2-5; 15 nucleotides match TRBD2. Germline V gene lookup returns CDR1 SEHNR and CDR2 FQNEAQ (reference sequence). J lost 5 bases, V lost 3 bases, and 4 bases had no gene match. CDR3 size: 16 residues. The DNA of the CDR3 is TGTGCCAGCAGCTTCGGACTAGCGGGGGGGCACGAGACCCAGTACTTC. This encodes CASSFGLAGGHETQYF.

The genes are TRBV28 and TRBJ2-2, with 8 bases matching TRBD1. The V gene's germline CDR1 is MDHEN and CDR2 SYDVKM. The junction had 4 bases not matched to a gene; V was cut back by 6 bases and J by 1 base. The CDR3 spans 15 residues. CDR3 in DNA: TGTGCCAGCAGCCTGGACAGGGTGAACACCGGGGAGCTGTTTTTT. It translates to CASSLDRVNTGELFF. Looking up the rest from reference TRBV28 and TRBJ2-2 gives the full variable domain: DVKVTQSSRYLVKRTGEKVFLECVQDMDHENMFWYRQDPGLGLRLIYFSYDVKMKEKGDIPEGYSVSREKKERFSLILESASTNQTSMYLCASSLDRVNTGELFFGEGSRLTVL.

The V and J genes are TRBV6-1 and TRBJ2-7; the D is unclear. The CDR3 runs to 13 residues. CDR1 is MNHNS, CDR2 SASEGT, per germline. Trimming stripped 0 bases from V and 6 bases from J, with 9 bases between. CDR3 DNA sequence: TGTGCCAGCAGTGAAGCGCAGGAAAGCGAGCAGTACTTC. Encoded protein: CASSEAQESEQYF.

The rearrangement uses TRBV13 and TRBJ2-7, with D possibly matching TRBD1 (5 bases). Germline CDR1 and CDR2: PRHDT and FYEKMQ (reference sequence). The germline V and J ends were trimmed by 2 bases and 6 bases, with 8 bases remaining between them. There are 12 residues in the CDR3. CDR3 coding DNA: TGTGCCAGCAGCTTATACGACAGCGAGCAGTACTTC. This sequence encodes CASSLYDSEQYF.

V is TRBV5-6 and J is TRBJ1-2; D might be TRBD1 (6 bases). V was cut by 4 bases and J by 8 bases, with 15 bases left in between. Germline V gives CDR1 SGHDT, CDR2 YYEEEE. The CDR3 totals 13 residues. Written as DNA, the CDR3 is TGTGCCAGCAGCCGAACAGGGTTATTAGGCTACACCTTC. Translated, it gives CASSRTGLLGYTF.

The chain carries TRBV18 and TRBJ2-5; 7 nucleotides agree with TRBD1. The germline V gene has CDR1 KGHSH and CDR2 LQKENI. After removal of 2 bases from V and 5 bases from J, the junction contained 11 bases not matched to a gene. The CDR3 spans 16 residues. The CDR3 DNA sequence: TGTGCCAGCTCACCATGGGCGACAGGGCAGGGGGAGACCCAGTACTTC. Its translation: CASSPWATGQGETQYF.

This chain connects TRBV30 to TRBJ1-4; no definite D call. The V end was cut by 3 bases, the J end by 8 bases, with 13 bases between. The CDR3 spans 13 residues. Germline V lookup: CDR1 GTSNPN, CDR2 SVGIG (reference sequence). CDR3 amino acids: CAWRQLGEEKLFF. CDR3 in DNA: TGTGCCTGGAGACAGCTTGGCGAGGAAAAACTGTTTTTT.

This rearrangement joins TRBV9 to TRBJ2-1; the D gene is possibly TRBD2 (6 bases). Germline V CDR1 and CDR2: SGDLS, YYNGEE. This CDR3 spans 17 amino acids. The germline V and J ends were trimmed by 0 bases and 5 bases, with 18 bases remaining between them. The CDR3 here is CASSVGNGLPPHNEQFF. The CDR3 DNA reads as TGTGCCAGCAGCGTAGGAAACGGACTACCTCCTCACAATGAGCAGTTCTTC. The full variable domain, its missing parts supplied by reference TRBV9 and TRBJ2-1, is DSGVTQTPKHLITATGQRVTLRCSPRSGDLSVYWYQQSLDQGLQFLIQYYNGEERAKGNILERFSAQQFPDLHSELNLSSLELGDSALYFCASSVGNGLPPHNEQFFGPGTRLTVL.

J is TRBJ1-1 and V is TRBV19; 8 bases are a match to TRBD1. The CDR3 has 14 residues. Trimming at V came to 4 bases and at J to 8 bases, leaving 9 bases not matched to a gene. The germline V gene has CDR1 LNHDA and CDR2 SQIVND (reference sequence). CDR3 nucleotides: TGTGCCAGTAGTACCAGGACAGGGAATCTCGAAGCTTTCTTT. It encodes CASSTRTGNLEAFF.

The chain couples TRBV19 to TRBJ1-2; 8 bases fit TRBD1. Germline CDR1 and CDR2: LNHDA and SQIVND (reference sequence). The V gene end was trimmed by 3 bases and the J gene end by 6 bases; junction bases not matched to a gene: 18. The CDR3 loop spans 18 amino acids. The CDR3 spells CASSMDATQGAFVHGYTF. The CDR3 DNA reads TGTGCCAGTAGTATGGATGCAACGCAGGGGGCCTTTGTTCATGGCTACACCTTC.

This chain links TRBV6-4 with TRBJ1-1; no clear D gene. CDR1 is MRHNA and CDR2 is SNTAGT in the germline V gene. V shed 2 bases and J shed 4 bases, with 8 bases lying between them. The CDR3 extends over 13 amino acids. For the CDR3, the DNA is TGTGCCAGCAGTGACCTACCCTCCACTGAAGCTTTCTTT. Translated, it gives CASSDLPSTEAFF.

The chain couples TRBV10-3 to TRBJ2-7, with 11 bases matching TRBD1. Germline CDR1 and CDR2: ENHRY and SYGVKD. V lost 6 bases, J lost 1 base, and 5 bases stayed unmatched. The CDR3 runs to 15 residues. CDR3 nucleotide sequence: TGTGCCATCAGAGGGACAGGGGGGTCGTCCTACGAGCAGTACTTC. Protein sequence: CAIRGTGGSSYEQYF.

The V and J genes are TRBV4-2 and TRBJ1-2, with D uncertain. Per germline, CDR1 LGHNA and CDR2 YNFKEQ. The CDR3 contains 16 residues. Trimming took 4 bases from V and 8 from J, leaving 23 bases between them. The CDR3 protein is CASSRELPGSTGGYTF. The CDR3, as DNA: TGTGCCAGCAGCCGCGAACTACCGGGCTCTACGGGAGGCTACACCTTC.

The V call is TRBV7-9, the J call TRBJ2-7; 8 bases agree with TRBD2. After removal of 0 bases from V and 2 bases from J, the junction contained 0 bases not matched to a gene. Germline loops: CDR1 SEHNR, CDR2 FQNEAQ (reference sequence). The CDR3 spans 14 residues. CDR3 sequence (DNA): TGTGCCAGCAGCTTAGCCGGGGGGGCCTACGAGCAGTACTTC. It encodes CASSLAGGAYEQYF.

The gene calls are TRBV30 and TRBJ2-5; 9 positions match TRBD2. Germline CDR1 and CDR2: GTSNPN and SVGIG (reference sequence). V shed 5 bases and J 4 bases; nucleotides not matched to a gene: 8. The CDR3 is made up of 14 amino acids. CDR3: CAWGLGGGAETQYF. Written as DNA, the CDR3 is TGTGCCTGGGGCCTGGGCGGGGGGGCAGAGACCCAGTACTTC. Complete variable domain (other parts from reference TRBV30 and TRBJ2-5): SQTIHQWPATLVQPVGSPLSLECTVEGTSNPNLYWYRQAAGRGLQLLFYSVGIGQISSEVPQNLSASRPQDRQFILSSKKLLLSDSGFYLCAWGLGGGAETQYFGPGTRLLVL.

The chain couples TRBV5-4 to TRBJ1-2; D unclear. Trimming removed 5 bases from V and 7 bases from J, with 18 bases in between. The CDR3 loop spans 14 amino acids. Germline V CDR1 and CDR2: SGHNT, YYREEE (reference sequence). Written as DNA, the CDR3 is TGTGCCAGCAGTCCGGTTGAGGGAGAGAGTGGCTACACCTTC. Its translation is CASSPVEGESGYTF.